This T cell receptor (beta chain) was profiled in a study of T cell responses to AZD1222 COVID-19 vaccine (dated by TCRdb to about 2021). Turning to the overall study: A total of approximately 240 trial participants underwent TCR sequencing, of whom more than 200 had received two doses of AZD1222 and around 25 had received two doses of the MenACWY control vaccine. Trial participants were enrolled into age subgroups of 18-55, 56-69 and 70-plus years, which contained around 140, 26 and 57 TCR-sequenced participants, respectively. The paper's findings and limits, for the study overall: Reportedly, almost half of the unique spike-specific TCRs recognized epitopes lying outside the regions that are mutated in the B.1.351 and B.1.1.7 variants. Because no day 14 peak-response samples were available, repertoires were characterized only after the peak T cell response. After two AZD1222 doses, both the breadth and the depth of spike-specific TCRs were significantly higher than at day 0 and than in MenACWY recipients. The whole spike protein was spanned by vaccine-associated CD4 TCRs, and dominant responses were seen in regions 160-218 and 743-854. The 56-69-year group was small, and its depth increase did not reach significance, likely because of low power. Participants were mostly white British, with more females than males. The authors suggested clonal diversity may have been underestimated. Conclusions about previously exposed vaccinees are limited, since just a handful of AZD1222 recipients were seropositive for SARS-CoV-2 at baseline.

The count of this clone is one. This clone's antigen is unknown. No clone much larger than this one lies a single base away; base qualities are absent. In light of the paper, this sample's time point label describes: about 28 days (+/-7) after the second vaccine dose. AZD1222 recipients with second doses at about 4 weeks or about 12 weeks were pooled, because spike-specific TCR depth and breadth did not differ between schedules. Vaccinee samples came from UK trials COV001 and COV002, including a single-blind randomized controlled phase 2/3 trial of AZD1222 (ChAdOx1 nCoV-19) in healthy adults. For TCRbeta chain sequencing, PBMC samples from trial participants were taken at day 0 and at day 28 after the second dose. The CDR3 regions of human TCRbeta chains were subjected to immunosequencing. The study's own analysis went as follows. TCRs in the repertoires were matched against a reference library of SARS-CoV-2-specific TCRs that had been generated with the MIRA antigen-specificity platform. Breadth was defined as the fraction of unique TCRs that were SARS-CoV-2-associated. Depth was defined as the fraction of total T cells that were SARS-CoV-2-associated. Using the MIRA data, every spike-specific TCR was mapped to the spike region that the TCR reacted to and assigned to either a CD4 or a CD8 class. Log10-transformed breadth and depth values were compared by one-way ANOVA with Sidak's multiple comparisons tests. The clones in this table, taken by TCRdb from immuneACCESS, are in-frame only. Not every clone is retained; where verified, under half of the shortfall comes from an unresolved V gene, and the cause of the rest is unknown. V, J and clone size reflect that table, while D and trimming were determined from the DNA. The sample table shows roughly 150,000 clones, and 94% are seen once. The ten biggest clones cover approximately 5.5% of the sample.

For CDR1 and CDR2, the germline V gene lists MNHEY and SVGAGI. V is reduced by 7 bases and J by 4 bases, leaving a spacing of 11 bases between them. Spanning cysteine to phenylalanine, the CDR3 consists of 13 amino acids. Here the CDR3 DNA is all that survives: 39 bases in frame from base 1. The sample consisted of peripheral blood, taken 28 days after the second AZD1222 dose. The sequence joins TRBV6-5 to TRBJ2-1, with the D gene not clear enough to name. The TCR comes from an adult who received the AZD1222 COVID-19 vaccine. Here is the DNA: TGTGCCAGCAAGAGACCCCCTTACAATGAGCAGTTCTTC. This codes for CASKRPPYNEQFF.